The rows below give T cell receptor beta chains drawn from one sample of a study of cytomegalovirus exposure and HLA in healthy donors. Repertoires were generated with immunoSEQ multiplex PCR, while TCRdb's copy carries only in-frame clones and drops some. The sample shows some 140,000 clones, less than 80% of them seen only once. Sequencing input: PBMCs. These receptors were taken from a man between 45 and 60 years old in good health and CMV-seropositive. The conserved cysteine and the conserved F or W are not part of the CDR3 here. Each record gives: CDR3 length, J gene, V gene, CDR3 protein.

length: 13
J: TRBJ1-4
V: TRBV5-1
CDR3: ASSLAQGASEKLF

length: 15
J: TRBJ2-1
V: TRBV10-3
CDR3: AISEFAAASSYNEQF

length: 10
J: TRBJ2-3
V: TRBV7-9
CDR3: SSGTNTDTQY

length: 12
J: TRBJ1-1
V: TRBV6-5
CDR3: ASSYGGRVQEAF

length: 15
J: TRBJ2-7
V: TRBV11-2
CDR3: ASSRSTSGGSSYEQY

length: 13
J: TRBJ2-3
V: TRBV5-1
CDR3: ASSFAGRSGDTQY

length: 13
J: TRBJ2-5
V: TRBV7-3
CDR3: ASSSTGLGKETQY

length: 17
J: TRBJ2-3
V: TRBV4-2
CDR3: ASSPTRTSGRLGEDTQY

length: 13
J: TRBJ1-1
V: TRBV4-2
CDR3: ASSQDLRVNTEAF

length: 13
J: TRBJ1-1
V: TRBV12-1
CDR3: ASSFGPRGNTEAF

length: 13
J: TRBJ1-4
V: TRBV5-4
CDR3: ASSVNRGGFEKLF

length: 13
J: TRBJ2-7
V: TRBV5-1
CDR3: ASSLWAGATYEQY

length: 15
J: TRBJ1-3
V: TRBV5-1
CDR3: ASSLDAGTYSGNTIY

length: 14
J: TRBJ1-1
V: TRBV7-9
CDR3: ASSLHTGQSNTEAF

length: 13
J: TRBJ2-5
V: TRBV28
CDR3: ASTRPVAVQETQY

length: 13
J: TRBJ2-1
V: TRBV29-1
CDR3: SVEKGQGYADEQF

length: 12
J: TRBJ2-6
V: TRBV7-2
CDR3: ASSLPRGANVLT

length: 13
J: TRBJ1-1
V: TRBV7-9
CDR3: ASSYWTGANTEAF

length: 9
J: TRBJ2-1
V: TRBV29-1
CDR3: SVDRGHEQF

length: 12
J: TRBJ1-5
V: TRBV2
CDR3: ASMQNRGNQPQH

length: 15
J: TRBJ1-2
V: TRBV5-1
CDR3: ASSPTPSIRLNYGYT

length: 11
J: TRBJ1-1
V: TRBV7-8
CDR3: ASSLVVNTEAF

length: 16
J: TRBJ2-3
V: TRBV28
CDR3: ASSLSHDYAGGRDTQY

length: 13
J: TRBJ1-1
V: TRBV9
CDR3: ASSFSTGGGTEAF

length: 14
J: TRBJ2-5
V: TRBV18
CDR3: ASSPPITAGQETQY

length: 14
J: TRBJ2-5
V: TRBV5-1
CDR3: ASSQKDRGSQETQY

length: 13
J: TRBJ2-5
V: TRBV5-1
CDR3: ASSLQGQGFETQY

length: 14
J: TRBJ2-3
V: TRBV13
CDR3: ASSLVWTGSTDTQY

length: 13
J: TRBJ2-1
V: TRBV7-9
CDR3: ASSKPSGGAREQF

length: 14
J: TRBJ2-3
V: TRBV4-1
CDR3: ASSKGQGTAADTQY